The T cell receptor (beta chain) under discussion was sequenced for a study of graft-versus-host responses after intestinal transplantation. With respect to this clone: The target antigen is unknown.

The CDR3 loop spans 13 amino acids. V was shortened by 4 bases and J by 1 base, with 7 bases between the two germline ends. The V gene's germline CDR1 is MNHNY and CDR2 SVGAGI (reference sequence). Sequencing was performed with immunoSEQ multiplex PCR; in TCRdb, only in-frame clones are kept and a portion is missing. Among tens of thousands of clones, 80% to 85% were seen once, and the ten largest hold about 17%. This specimen consisted of unstimulated CD8+ T cells sorted from spleen or lymph node cells, obtained before intestinal transplant. The chain is built from TRBV6-6 and TRBJ1-1, with a weak D call TRBD1 (6 bases). The sequence was collected from a human donor who received an intestinal transplant. CDR3 loop: CASSWTENTEAFF. In DNA, the CDR3 is TGTGCCAGCAGTTGGACAGAGAACACTGAAGCTTTCTTT.